The sequence of this TCR beta chain was determined in a study of identical twins. Overall study results and limits: Cord blood beta clonotypes present at high abundance carried fewer insertions; no such pattern appeared in memory repertoires.

Only a few counts were recorded for this clonotype. What it binds is unknown. TCRdb reanalysed the 5' RACE reads using MiXCR and keeps one entry per CDR3 protein. The sample shows roughly 690,000 distinct CDR3 sequences, approximately 6% of them seen only once. There are 14 residues in the CDR3. The V gene's germline CDR1 is SGHDN and CDR2 FVKESK. V was cut by 6 bases and J by 4 bases, with 16 bases left in between. This clonotype originated in a man younger than 30 in good health. The sequenced sample consisted of naive T cells sorted from blood. The chain couples TRBV14 to TRBJ2-7; possible D gene TRBD1, 6 bases. The CDR3 spells CASSLTGISYEQYF. CDR3 nucleotides: TGTGCCAGCAGTCTTACAGGGATATCATACGAGCAGTACTTC.